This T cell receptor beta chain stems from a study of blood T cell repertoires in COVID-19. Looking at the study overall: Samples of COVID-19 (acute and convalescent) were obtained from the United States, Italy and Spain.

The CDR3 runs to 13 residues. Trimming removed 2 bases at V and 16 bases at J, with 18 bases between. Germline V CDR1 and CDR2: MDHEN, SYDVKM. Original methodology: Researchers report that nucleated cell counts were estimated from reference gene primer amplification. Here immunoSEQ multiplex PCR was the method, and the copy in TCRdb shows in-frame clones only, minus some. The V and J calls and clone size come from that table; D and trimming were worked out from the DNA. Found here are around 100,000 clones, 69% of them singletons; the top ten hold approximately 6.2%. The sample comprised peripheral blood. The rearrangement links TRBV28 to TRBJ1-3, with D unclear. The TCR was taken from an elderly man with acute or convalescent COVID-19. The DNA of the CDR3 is TGTGCCAGCAGTTTACACCAACCCCCGGGAGCGTATTTT. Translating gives CASSLHQPPGAYF.